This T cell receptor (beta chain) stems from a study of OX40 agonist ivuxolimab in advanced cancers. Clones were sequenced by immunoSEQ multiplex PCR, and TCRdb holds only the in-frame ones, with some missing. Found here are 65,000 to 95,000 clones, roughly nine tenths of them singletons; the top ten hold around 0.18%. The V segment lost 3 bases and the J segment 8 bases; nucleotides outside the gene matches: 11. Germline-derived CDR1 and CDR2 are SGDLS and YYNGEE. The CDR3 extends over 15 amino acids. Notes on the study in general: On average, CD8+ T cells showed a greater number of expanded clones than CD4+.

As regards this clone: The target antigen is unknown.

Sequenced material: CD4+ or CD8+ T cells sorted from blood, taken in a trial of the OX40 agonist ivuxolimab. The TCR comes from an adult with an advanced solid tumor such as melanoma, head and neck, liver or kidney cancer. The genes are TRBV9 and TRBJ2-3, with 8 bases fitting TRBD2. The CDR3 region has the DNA TGTGCCAGCAGCGATCGCGCGGGGGGAGACGCTACGCAGTATTTT. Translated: CASSDRAGGDATQYF. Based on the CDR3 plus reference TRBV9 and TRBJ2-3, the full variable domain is DSGVTQTPKHLITATGQRVTLRCSPRSGDLSVYWYQQSLDQGLQFLIQYYNGEERAKGNILERFSAQQFPDLHSELNLSSLELGDSALYFCASSDRAGGDATQYFGPGTRLTVL.